This T cell receptor beta chain emerged from a study of human T cells and chemical hapten exposure. Study-level information: Per-sample TCR yields varied mainly from small pooled library volume differences. Notes on the study in general: TCRs above 1 in 1000 frequency stayed constant with DPC sensitization.

For the library, individual cDNA molecules each received unique molecular identifiers. As originally analysed: TCRs per sample had a median of around 98,000 and ranged from about 20,000 to 700,000. TCRdb recomputed calls from the 5' RACE reads with MiXCR, one row per CDR3 protein. These V and J calls are TCRdb output, not the study's own analysis. The sample has roughly 120,000 distinct CDR3 sequences, approximately 20% seen once. Unfractionated whole blood yielded the extracted total RNA. Concerning this clonotype itself: Its cognate antigen is unknown.

Trimming removed 1 base at V and 6 bases at J, with 16 bases between. Germline CDR1 and CDR2: SGHAT and FQNNGV. The CDR3 loop spans 15 amino acids. The chain has TRBV11-2 and TRBJ2-7; D not resolved. This TCR derives from a human donor in good health. CDR3 nucleotides: TGTGCCAGCAGCTTAGTTCAGATCCGAGTATTCGAGCAGTACTTC. It translates to CASSLVQIRVFEQYF.